These 6 T cell receptor beta chains share one sample of origin, sequenced in a study of T cell responses to AZD1222 COVID-19 vaccine. The data were produced by immunoSEQ multiplex PCR, yet TCRdb's version contains in-frame clones alone and is incomplete. The sample has approximately 150,000 clones, about 90% seen once. Here the sequenced sample was peripheral blood, taken 28 days after the second AZD1222 dose. Source of these receptors: an adult who received the AZD1222 COVID-19 vaccine.

The count of this clone is one. The chain employs TRBV25-1 and TRBJ1-1; unclear D gene. Deletions cut 4 bases from V and 0 bases from J, with 6 bases between. The germline gives CDR1 MGHDK, CDR2 SYGVNS. There are 13 residues in the CDR3. CDR3 sequence reads: CASSGTMNTEAFF. The CDR3 DNA is TGTGCCAGCAGTGGAACTATGAACACTGAAGCTTTCTTT.

J is TRBJ2-1 and V is TRBV29-1, with D perhaps TRBD2 (7 bases). The CDR3 runs to 13 residues. V gave up 8 bases and J gave up 5 bases, with 16 bases separating them. Looked up from germline, CDR1 is SQVTM and CDR2 is ANQGSEA. For the CDR3, the DNA is TGCAGCCCGAAGGGGGGGCACAACAATGAGCAGTTCTTC. Translated: CSPKGGHNNEQFF.

The chain has TRBV7-9 and TRBJ1-1; D is unclear. Germline V gives CDR1 SEHNR, CDR2 FQNEAQ (reference sequence). The CDR3 runs to 15 residues. V was cut by 5 bases and J by 4 bases, with 17 bases left in between. This chain's CDR3 is CASSLETIPGTEAFF. CDR3 nucleotide sequence: TGTGCCAGCAGCCTAGAGACGATCCCCGGCACTGAAGCTTTCTTT.

The chain uses TRBV5-1 and TRBJ1-4; TRBD1 might be the D (6 bases). The CDR3 sequence is 14 residues long. Germline CDR1 SGHRS, CDR2 YFSETQ. The V end was cut by 4 bases, the J end by 12 bases, with 19 bases between. The CDR3 bases are TGCGCCAGCAGCCTGGGGGCCACCTGGGGAGAACTGTTTTTT. Translated, it gives CASSLGATWGELFF.

The V call is TRBV20-1, the J call TRBJ2-3; TRBD2 might be the D (6 bases). Trimming took 7 bases from V and 1 from J, leaving 6 bases between them. The CDR3 sequence is 11 residues long. Looked up from germline, CDR1 is DFQATT and CDR2 is SNEGSKA (reference sequence). The CDR3 is CSGGGTDTQYF. CDR3 coding DNA: TGCAGTGGGGGGGGCACAGATACGCAGTATTTT.

This clone occurred a few times. The rearrangement joins TRBV2 to TRBJ2-7; 7 nucleotides agree with TRBD1. The CDR3 consists of 16 residues. CDR1 and CDR2 (germline): SNHLY, FYNNEI. The V and J ends lost 3 bases and 1 base, in that order; junction bases with no gene match: 9. CDR3 sequence: CASSEERTGHSYEQYV. The DNA of the CDR3 is TGTGCCAGCAGTGAGGAAAGGACAGGTCATTCCTACGAGCAGTACGTC.